Presented here are 11 T cell receptor beta chains from one specimen sequenced in a study of vaccination and CD4 T cells after COVID-19. Sequencing of DNA taken from cultured CD4+ T cells relied on the Oncomine TCR Beta short-read assay. One entry per CDR3 protein results from TCRdb running MiXCR on the PCR reads. Of 11,000 to 15,000 distinct CDR3 sequences in the sample, around 50% were seen once. No cognate antigen is known for these TCRs. Treatment of the sample: roughly ten-day PBMC culture with coronavirus spike peptide pools or control peptides (ViraFEST assay). Sequencing was done on a sample of CD4+ T cells from blood, cultured in vitro. The source of these receptors is a human donor who had recovered from COVID-19.

The chain has TRBV4-2 and TRBJ2-4, with D tentatively TRBD1 (6 bases). CDR1 and CDR2 (germline): LGHNA, YNFKEQ. The V end was cut by 4 bases, the J end by 5 bases, with 18 bases between. The CDR3 sequence is 16 residues long. DNA of the CDR3: TGTGCCAGCAGCCGCGAGACGGACAGTCATCAAAACATTCAGTACTTC. Translated: CASSRETDSHQNIQYF.

Only a few counts were recorded for this clonotype. This chain joins TRBV6-5 and TRBJ2-7; D is possibly TRBD2 (6 bases). Germline V CDR1 and CDR2: MNHEY, SVGAGI. V lost 2 bases, J lost 2 bases, and 10 bases lay in between. The CDR3 runs to 14 residues. The CDR3 loop is CASSYSWEAYEQYF. The CDR3 DNA follows: TGTGCCAGCAGTTACAGTTGGGAGGCCTACGAGCAGTACTTC.

The gene calls are TRBV12-3 or TRBV12-4 and TRBJ2-5; 11 bases align to TRBD2. V was pared by 2 bases and J by 1 base, with 9 bases of the junction left unmatched. The CDR3 has 18 residues. This chain's CDR3 is CASSLTRLAGTFQETQYF. DNA for the CDR3: TGTGCCAGCAGTTTAACCAGACTAGCGGGGACGTTCCAAGAGACCCAGTACTTC.

The chain employs TRBV5-1 and TRBJ1-2, with 10 bases matching TRBD1. J lost 8 bases, V lost 4 bases, and 5 bases had no gene match. In germline, CDR1 is SGHRS, CDR2 YFSETQ. The CDR3 runs 13 residues. The CDR3 nucleotides read TGCGCCAGCAGCGTCGGGACAGGGGAAGGCTACACCTTC. Translated, it gives CASSVGTGEGYTF.

V is TRBV7-6 and J is TRBJ2-5; 8 nucleotides agree with TRBD2. In germline, CDR1 is SGHVS, CDR2 FNYEAQ. Trimming cost V 2 bases and J 1 base; bases outside gene matches: 6. This CDR3 is 16 amino acids long. In DNA, the CDR3 is TGTGCCAGCAGCTTAATGACTAGCGCTGTCCAAGAGACCCAGTACTTC. Protein product: CASSLMTSAVQETQYF.

This clonotype was counted a few times. The chain employs TRBV2 and TRBJ2-5, with TRBD2 as a possible D gene (6 bases). With 6 bases removed from V and 3 bases from J, the gap between germline ends came to 11 bases. Germline loops: CDR1 SNHLY, CDR2 FYNNEI. The CDR3 runs 13 residues. The CDR3 loop reads CASRKGGEETQYF. In DNA, the CDR3 is TGTGCCAGCAGGAAAGGCGGGGAAGAGACCCAGTACTTC.

Within the sample, this clonotype is medium-sized. The chain has TRBV6-1 and TRBJ1-3, with D maybe TRBD1 (5 bases). Germline lookup yields CDR1 MNHNS and CDR2 SASEGT. Trimming took off 7 bases at V and 0 bases at J, with 16 bases between the two ends. This CDR3 has 16 amino acids. CDR3 amino acids: CASKMGTADSGNTIYF. CDR3 DNA sequence: TGTGCCAGCAAGATGGGGACGGCCGACTCTGGAAACACCATATATTTT.

This clonotype came up a few times. This chain uses TRBV5-1 with TRBJ1-6, with unresolved D. Germline CDR1 is SGHRS and CDR2 is YFSETQ. This CDR3 comprises 15 residues. V was trimmed by 2 bases and J by 11 bases, leaving 17 bases between them. The CDR3 sequence: CASSFLAAEEPPLHF. CDR3 DNA sequence: TGCGCCAGCAGCTTCCTTGCCGCGGAGGAACCACCCCTCCACTTT. Using reference TRBV5-1 and TRBJ1-6 for the parts outside the CDR3, the full variable domain is KAGVTQTPRYLIKTRGQQVTLSCSPISGHRSVSWYQQTPGQGLQFLFEYFSETQRNKGNFPGRFSGRQFSNSRSEMNVSTLELGDSALYLCASSFLAAEEPPLHFGNGTRLTVT.

The chain joins TRBV23-1 to TRBJ1-6; perhaps TRBD1 as D (6 bases). TRBV23-1 is placed among ORFs of uncertain function. The CDR3 runs 17 residues. The germline V and J ends were trimmed by 3 bases and 7 bases, with 19 bases remaining between them. The CDR3 DNA reads TGCGCCAGCAGTCATTCCGGGACACGGAAATACAATTCACCCCTCCACTTT. It translates to CASSHSGTRKYNSPLHF.

The chain has TRBV6-1 and TRBJ1-3; D may be TRBD1 (5 bases). Germline V lookup: CDR1 MNHNS, CDR2 SASEGT. The CDR3 consists of 15 residues. V was trimmed by 4 bases and J by 4 bases, leaving 14 bases between them. CDR3 DNA sequence: TGTGCCAGCAGTGTCGACAGCTCCTCCGGAAACACCATATATTTT. Amino acids: CASSVDSSSGNTIYF.

Only a few counts were recorded for this clonotype. The chain couples TRBV20-1 to TRBJ1-2; D gene unclear. Between the trimmed V and J ends, which lost 5 bases and 8 bases, there was a span of 12 bases. CDR1 and CDR2 (germline): DFQATT, SNEGSKA (reference sequence). The CDR3 sequence is 11 residues long. CDR3 region: CSASESVGYTF. The CDR3 coding sequence is TGCAGTGCTTCCGAATCGGTCGGCTACACCTTC.